The 14 T cell receptor beta chains presented below share a single source sample, sequenced in a study of blood T cell repertoires in COVID-19. TCRdb's copy holds only in-frame clones and misses some; the assay was immunoSEQ multiplex PCR. The sample lists 70,000 or so clones, roughly three quarters occurring once. Sample: peripheral blood. These receptors were obtained from a man aged 60-69 years with acute or convalescent COVID-19.

The chain links TRBV2 to TRBJ1-6; a possible D gene is TRBD1 (5 bases). The CDR3 is 13 amino acids. V dropped 5 bases and J dropped 7 bases, with 9 bases sitting between them. Germline V gene lookup returns CDR1 SNHLY and CDR2 FYNNEI. DNA for the CDR3: TGTGCCAGCAGTACGACAGTCAATTCACCCCTCCACTTT. Translation: CASSTTVNSPLHF.

The chain is built from TRBV5-6 and TRBJ1-1; 8 bases are a match to TRBD1. The CDR3 is 14 amino acids. Germline V gives CDR1 SGHDT, CDR2 YYEEEE. The trim removed 5 bases at V and 4 bases at J, leaving 7 bases unmatched. CDR3 region: CASRLDRVGTEAFF. Here the CDR3 DNA reads TGTGCCAGCAGACTGGACAGGGTCGGCACTGAAGCTTTCTTT.

CDR3 nucleotide sequence: TGTGCCAGCTCTCTACAGGGCGAGAACACTGAAGCTTTCTTT. This gives the protein CASSLQGENTEAFF. The genes are TRBV18 and TRBJ1-1; TRBD1 might be the D (6 bases). The CDR3 length is 14 residues. V was pared by 6 bases and J by 1 base, with 12 bases between. CDR1 and CDR2 from the germline V gene are KGHSH and LQKENI. The whole variable domain, filled in from reference TRBV18 and TRBJ1-1, reads NAGVMQNPRHLVRRRGQEARLRCSPMKGHSHVYWYRQLPEEGLKFMVYLQKENIIDESGMPKERFSAEFPKEGPSILRIQQVVRGDSAAYFCASSLQGENTEAFFGQGTRLTVV.

The V and J genes are TRBV7-8 and TRBJ2-1; TRBD2 agrees at 11 bases. CDR1 is SGHVS and CDR2 is FQNEAQ in the germline V gene. The CDR3 has 14 amino acids. V shed 4 bases and J 10 bases; nucleotides not matched to a gene: 6. The CDR3 bases are TGTGCCAGCAGCTCTGGACTAGCGGGCCGGGAGCAGTTCTTC. Its translation: CASSSGLAGREQFF.

The chain carries TRBV5-1 and TRBJ2-1, with 9 positions matching TRBD1. After removal of 3 bases from V and 7 bases from J, the junction contained 5 bases not matched to a gene. The germline gives CDR1 SGHRS, CDR2 YFSETQ. The CDR3 loop spans 14 amino acids. The CDR3 DNA reads as TGCGCCAGCAGCTCACAGGGGGCAGGGAATGAGCAGTTCTTC. Translating gives CASSSQGAGNEQFF.

The V call is TRBV5-5, the J call TRBJ2-1; a weak D match, TRBD1 (5 bases). V was pared by 1 base and J by 2 bases, with 10 bases between. CDR1 is SGHKS and CDR2 is YYEKEE in the germline V gene (reference sequence). The CDR3 consists of 15 residues. The CDR3, as DNA: TGTGCCAGCAGCTTGCTCCGGACAACCTACAATGAGCAGTTCTTC. Protein product: CASSLLRTTYNEQFF.

The rearrangement uses TRBV5-4 and TRBJ2-2, with 11 bases identical to TRBD2. Losses at the gene ends were 2 bases for V and 7 bases for J; bases not matched to a gene: 7. Germline assignment: CDR1 SGHNT and CDR2 YYREEE (reference sequence). The CDR3 loop spans 16 amino acids. CDR3 DNA sequence: TGTGCCAGCAGCTTTAGCGGGGGGGCTTATGGCGGGGAGCTGTTTTTT. Translating gives CASSFSGGAYGGELFF.

This clone was counted a few times. The V gene is TRBV6-1, the J gene TRBJ1-1; 9 nucleotides align to TRBD1. The CDR3 contains 12 residues. Germline V gene data show CDR1 as MNHNS and CDR2 as SASEGT. The V gene end was trimmed by 3 bases and the J gene end by 10 bases; junction bases not matched to a gene: 3. This CDR3 is CASSEGQGIAFF. The CDR3 DNA sequence: TGTGCCAGCAGTGAGGGACAGGGTATAGCTTTCTTT.

The chain employs TRBV5-1 and TRBJ1-2, with D perhaps matching TRBD1 (5 bases). V was trimmed by 0 bases and J by 6 bases, leaving 15 bases between them. Germline-derived CDR1 and CDR2 are SGHRS and YFSETQ. The CDR3 is 15 amino acids. This CDR3 reads CASSLGDLSGNGYTF. The CDR3 bases are TGCGCCAGCAGCTTGGGGGACCTAAGCGGGAATGGCTACACCTTC.

The V and J genes are TRBV7-3 and TRBJ2-1, with D perhaps matching TRBD2 (6 bases). Germline-derived CDR1 and CDR2 are SGHTA and FQGTGA. CDR3 size: 18 residues. Between the trimmed V and J ends, which lost 2 bases and 3 bases, there was a span of 20 bases. CDR3 amino acids: CASSLGTPLEKLYNEQFF. CDR3 DNA sequence: TGTGCCAGCAGCTTAGGGACTCCACTAGAAAAACTCTACAATGAGCAGTTCTTC.

This clone was recorded once. This rearrangement joins TRBV6-5 to TRBJ2-5, with TRBD2 as a possible D gene (6 bases). The CDR3 has 12 residues. V was shortened by 10 bases and J by 3 bases, with 12 bases between the two germline ends. The germline V gene has CDR1 MNHEY and CDR2 SVGAGI. This chain's CDR3 is CATRDWKETQYF. In DNA form, the CDR3 reads TGTGCCACCCGGGACTGGAAAGAGACCCAGTACTTC.

In its sample, this clone was seen a few times. The chain recombines TRBV30 with TRBJ1-2; TRBD1 matches at 7 bases. The CDR3 contains 16 residues. V lost 3 bases to trimming and J lost 4 bases; unmatched junction nucleotides: 14. From germline, CDR1 is GTSNPN and CDR2 SVGIG (reference sequence). The CDR3 sequence is CAWRPNPRQGCYGYTF. Written as DNA, the CDR3 is TGTGCCTGGAGACCCAACCCCAGACAGGGTTGCTATGGCTACACCTTC.

The CDR3 DNA follows: TGTGCCAGCAGTTTACTCGACACTGGGAACACTGAAGCTTTCTTT. Protein product: CASSLLDTGNTEAFF. This rearrangement joins TRBV28 to TRBJ1-1; D gene ambiguous. This CDR3 is 15 amino acids long. V dropped 2 bases and J dropped 1 base, with 11 bases sitting between them. Germline V gene data show CDR1 as MDHEN and CDR2 as SYDVKM.

CDR3 in DNA: TGTGCCAGCAGCCCACGGGAGGATCCAATTTCACCCCTCCACTTT. Translation gives CASSPREDPISPLHF. The V call is TRBV7-4, the J call TRBJ1-6; D not certain. CDR3 size: 15 residues. Trimming stripped 5 bases from V and 9 bases from J, with 17 bases between. The V gene's germline CDR1 is SGHVT and CDR2 SQSDAQ. Filled out from reference TRBV7-4 and TRBJ1-6, the complete variable domain reads GAGVSQSPRYKVAKRGRDVALRCDSISGHVTLYWYRQTLGQGSEVLTYSQSDAQRDKSGRPSGRFSAERPERSVSTLKIQRTEQGDSAVYLCASSPREDPISPLHFGNGTRLTVT.